The 5 T cell receptor beta chains below all came from one sample that was sequenced in a study of glioma-infiltrating T cells. TCR alpha and beta CDR3 regions were amplified from RNA using iRepertoire nested multiplex PCR. TCRdb reprocessed the multiplex PCR reads via MiXCR and lists one record per CDR3 protein. The sample lists approximately 93,000 distinct CDR3 sequences; 40% were seen once. Sequenced: glioma tissue, nonneoplastic brain tissue, or PBMCs (not recorded which). The receptor set was obtained from a human donor with low-grade glioma or glioblastoma, undergoing nonglioma brain surgery, or in good health (not recorded which).

About this clonotype: With a much larger clone just one base away, this may be a read error. The chain links TRBV5-6 to TRBJ2-1; 11 nucleotides agree with TRBD2. Germline lookup yields CDR1 SGHDT and CDR2 YYEEEE. V shed 4 bases, J shed 9 bases, and the junction held 3 bases outside the gene matches. There are 13 residues in the CDR3. Here the CDR3 reads CASSRLAGCEQFF. In nucleotides, the CDR3 is TGTGCCAGCAGCCGACTAGCGGGGTGTGAGCAGTTCTTC.

In this sample, this clonotype turned up many times. The CDR3 region is CASSLDPQGPTDTQYF. The CDR3 DNA is TGTGCCAGCAGCTTAGACCCACAGGGGCCCACAGATACGCAGTATTTT. This sequence joins TRBV11-3 and TRBJ2-3; 7 bases align to TRBD1. Germline V CDR1 and CDR2: SGHNT, YENEEA. The length of the CDR3 is 16 residues. With 0 bases clipped from V and 2 bases from J, the junction kept 5 bases outside the gene matches.

CDR3 nucleotide sequence: TGTGCCAGCGGCCCGGAGACTAGTTCTGGCATTCAGTACTTC. It codes for CASGPETSSGIQYF. The chain carries TRBV14 and TRBJ2-4, with a weak D call TRBD2 (6 bases). The V gene lost 8 bases and the J gene lost 9 bases, with 20 bases spanning the gap. Germline CDR1 SGHDN, CDR2 FVKESK. The CDR3 is made up of 14 amino acids.

This clonotype occurred many times. The chain carries TRBV20-1 and TRBJ1-6; a weak D match, TRBD1 (5 bases). CDR3 length equals 12 residues. V gave up 2 bases and J gave up 10 bases, with 9 bases separating them. Germline assignment: CDR1 DFQATT and CDR2 SNEGSKA (reference sequence). The CDR3 loop reads CSARKKGSPLHF. Here the CDR3 DNA reads TGCAGTGCTAGAAAGAAGGGGTCACCCCTCCACTTT.

Ten or more counts support this clonotype. The gene calls are TRBV5-1 and TRBJ2-1, with TRBD2 as a possible D gene (5 bases). V was trimmed by 0 bases and J by 2 bases, leaving 12 bases between them. CDR1 is SGHRS and CDR2 is YFSETQ in the germline V gene. This CDR3 contains 16 residues. CDR3 in DNA: TGCGCCAGCAGCTTGGCGCTTCTAGCAACCTACAATGAGCAGTTCTTC. Its translation: CASSLALLATYNEQFF.